This T cell receptor (beta chain) came from a study of PD-L1 blockade in urothelial cancer. Study-wide background: Males with bladder-origin urothelial cancer constituted about nine tenths of the roughly 29 patients. Blood analysis occurred 3 weeks (second dose) and 6 weeks after treatment start. Previous chemotherapy exposure amounted to 0 to 3 regimens for patients.

Trimming at V came to 3 bases and at J to 2 bases, leaving 22 bases not matched to a gene. This CDR3 has 23 amino acids. Germline V gene sequence: CDR1 ENHRY, CDR2 SYGVKD. Time point here: pretreatment peripheral blood. Sample contribution per patient ranged from 1 to 8, covering pretreatment and on-treatment. The protocol was immunoSEQ multiplex PCR, while the TCRdb copy is restricted to in-frame clones and leaves out a portion. The sample holds approximately 50,000 clones, about 80% seen once. Sequences were derived from PBMCs, sampled around atezolizumab (anti-PD-L1) treatment. The TCR was taken from a man aged 45-65 years with urothelial cancer. The chain combines TRBV10-3 with TRBJ2-3; 14 nucleotides line up with TRBD2. The CDR3: CAISEGGTSGGRSTDTATDTQYF. CDR3 in DNA: TGTGCCATCAGTGAAGGGGGGACTAGCGGGGGACGCTCCACGGATACAGCCACAGATACGCAGTATTTT.